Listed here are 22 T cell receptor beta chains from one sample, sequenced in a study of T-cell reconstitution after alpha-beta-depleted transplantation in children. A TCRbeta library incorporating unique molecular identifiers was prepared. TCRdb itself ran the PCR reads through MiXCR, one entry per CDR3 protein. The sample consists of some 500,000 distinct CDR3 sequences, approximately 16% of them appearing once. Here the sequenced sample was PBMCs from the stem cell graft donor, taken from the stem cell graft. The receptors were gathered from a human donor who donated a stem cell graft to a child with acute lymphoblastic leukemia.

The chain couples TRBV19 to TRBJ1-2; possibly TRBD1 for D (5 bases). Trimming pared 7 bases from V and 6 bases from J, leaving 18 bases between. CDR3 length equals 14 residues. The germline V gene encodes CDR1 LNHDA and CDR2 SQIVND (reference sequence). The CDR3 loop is CASTYPSRAHGYTF. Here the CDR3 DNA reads TGTGCCAGTACCTATCCCTCCAGGGCTCATGGCTACACCTTC.

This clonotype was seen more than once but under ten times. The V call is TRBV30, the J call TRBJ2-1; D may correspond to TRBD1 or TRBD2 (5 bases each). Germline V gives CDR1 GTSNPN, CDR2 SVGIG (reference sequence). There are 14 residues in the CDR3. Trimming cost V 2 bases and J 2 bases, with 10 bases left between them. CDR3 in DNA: TGTGCCTGGAGTCTGGGGGATGCCTACAATGAGCAGTTCTTC. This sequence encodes CAWSLGDAYNEQFF.

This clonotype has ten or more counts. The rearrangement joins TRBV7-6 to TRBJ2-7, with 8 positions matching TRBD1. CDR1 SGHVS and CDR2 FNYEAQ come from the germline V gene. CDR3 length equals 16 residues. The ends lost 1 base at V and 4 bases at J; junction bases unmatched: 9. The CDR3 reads CASSLGGDRGWYEQYF. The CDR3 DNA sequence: TGTGCCAGCAGCTTAGGAGGAGACAGGGGATGGTACGAGCAGTACTTC.

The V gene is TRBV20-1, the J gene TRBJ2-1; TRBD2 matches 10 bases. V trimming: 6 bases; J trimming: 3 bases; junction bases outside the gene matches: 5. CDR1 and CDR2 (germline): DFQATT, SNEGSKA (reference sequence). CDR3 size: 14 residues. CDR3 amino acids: CSASGTSVYNEQFF. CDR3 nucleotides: TGCAGTGCGTCCGGGACTAGCGTCTACAATGAGCAGTTCTTC.

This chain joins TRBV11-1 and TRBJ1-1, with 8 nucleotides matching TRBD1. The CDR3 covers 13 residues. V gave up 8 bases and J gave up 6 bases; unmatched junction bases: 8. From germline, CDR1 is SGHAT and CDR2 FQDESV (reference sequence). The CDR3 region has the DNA TGTGCCAGCCCGACGGACAGGGTTCCTGAAGCTTTCTTT. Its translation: CASPTDRVPEAFF. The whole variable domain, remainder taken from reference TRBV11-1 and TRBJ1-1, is EAEVAQSPRYKITEKSQAVAFWCDPISGHATLYWYRQILGQGPELLVQFQDESVVDDSQLPKDRFSAERLKGVDSTLKIQPAELGDSAMYLCASPTDRVPEAFFGQGTRLTVV.

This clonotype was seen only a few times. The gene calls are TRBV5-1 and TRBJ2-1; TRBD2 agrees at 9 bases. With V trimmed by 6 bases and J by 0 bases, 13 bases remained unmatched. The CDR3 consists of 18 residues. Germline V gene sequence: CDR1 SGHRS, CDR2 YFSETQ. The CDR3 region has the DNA TGCGCCAGCAACAAGGATGCAGCGGGAGGCCGCTCCTACAATGAGCAGTTCTTC. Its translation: CASNKDAAGGRSYNEQFF.

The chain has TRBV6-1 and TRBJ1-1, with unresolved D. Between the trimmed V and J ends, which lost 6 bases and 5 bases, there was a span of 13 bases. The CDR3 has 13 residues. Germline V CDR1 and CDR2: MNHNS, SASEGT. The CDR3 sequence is CASRRKGWTEAFF. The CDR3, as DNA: TGTGCCAGCAGGAGGAAGGGCTGGACTGAAGCTTTCTTT.

In DNA form, the CDR3 reads TGCAGTGCTAGAGCATATCAGGGGGCCGAAGTAGCAGGCAAAAACATTCAGTACTTC. Protein: CSARAYQGAEVAGKNIQYF. The rearrangement links TRBV20-1 to TRBJ2-4; 8 bases match TRBD1. The germline CDR1 and CDR2 sequences are DFQATT and SNEGSKA (reference sequence). V trimming: 1 base; J trimming: 3 bases; junction bases outside the gene matches: 17. There are 19 residues in the CDR3.

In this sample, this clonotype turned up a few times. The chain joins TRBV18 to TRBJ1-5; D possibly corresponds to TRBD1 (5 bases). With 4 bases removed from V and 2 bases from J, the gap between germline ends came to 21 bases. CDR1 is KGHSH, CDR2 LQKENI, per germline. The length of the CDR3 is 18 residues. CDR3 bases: TGTGCCAGCTCACGAAGGTGGTATGGGGCGTTGGGCAATCAGCCCCAGCATTTT. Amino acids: CASSRRWYGALGNQPQHF.

The CDR3 region is CASRRRGPSGYTF. The CDR3 DNA sequence: TGTGCCAGCCGCCGGCGGGGCCCCTCTGGCTACACCTTC. This rearrangement joins TRBV2 to TRBJ1-2, with D perhaps matching TRBD1 (5 bases). Germline loops: CDR1 SNHLY, CDR2 FYNNEI. The CDR3 runs to 13 residues. Trimming cost V 8 bases and J 7 bases, with 17 bases left between them. The variable domain in full, with the rest retrieved from reference TRBV2 and TRBJ1-2, is EPEVTQTPSHQVTQMGQEVILRCVPISNHLYFYWYRQILGQKVEFLVSFYNNEISEKSEIFDDQFSVERPDGSNFTLKIRSTKLEDSAMYFCASRRRGPSGYTFGSGTRLTVV.

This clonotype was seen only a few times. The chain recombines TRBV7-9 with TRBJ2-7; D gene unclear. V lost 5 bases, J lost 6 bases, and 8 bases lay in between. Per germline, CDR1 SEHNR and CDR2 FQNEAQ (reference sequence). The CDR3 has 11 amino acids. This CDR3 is CASSAIAEQYF. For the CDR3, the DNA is TGTGCCAGCAGCGCGATAGCCGAGCAGTACTTC.

The CDR3 region has the DNA TGTGCCAGCAGAGGGGATGGGGAGCAGTACTTC. Translation gives CASRGDGEQYF. This chain uses TRBV9 with TRBJ2-7, with a tentative D call TRBD1 (5 bases). The length of the CDR3 is 11 residues. Germline CDR1 and CDR2: SGDLS and YYNGEE. Trimming pared 5 bases from V and 7 bases from J, leaving 10 bases between.

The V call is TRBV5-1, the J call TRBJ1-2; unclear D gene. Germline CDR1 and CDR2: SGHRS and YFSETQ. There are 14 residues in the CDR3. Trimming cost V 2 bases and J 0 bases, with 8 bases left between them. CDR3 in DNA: TGCGCCAGCAGCTTCCCGCAGGCTAACTATGGCTACACCTTC. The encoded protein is CASSFPQANYGYTF.

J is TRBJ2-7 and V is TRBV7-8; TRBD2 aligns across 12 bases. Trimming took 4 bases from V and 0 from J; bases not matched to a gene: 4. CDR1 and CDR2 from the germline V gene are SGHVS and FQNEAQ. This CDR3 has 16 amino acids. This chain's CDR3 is CASSSTSGRYSYEQYF. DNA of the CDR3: TGTGCCAGCAGCTCCACTAGCGGGAGGTACTCCTACGAGCAGTACTTC.

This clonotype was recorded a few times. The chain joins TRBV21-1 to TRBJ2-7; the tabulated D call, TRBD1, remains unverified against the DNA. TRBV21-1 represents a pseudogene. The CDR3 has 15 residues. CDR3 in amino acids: CASSTVRQGKYEQYF. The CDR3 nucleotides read TGTGCCAGCAGCACAGTTCGACAGGGGAAGTACGAGCAGTACTTC.

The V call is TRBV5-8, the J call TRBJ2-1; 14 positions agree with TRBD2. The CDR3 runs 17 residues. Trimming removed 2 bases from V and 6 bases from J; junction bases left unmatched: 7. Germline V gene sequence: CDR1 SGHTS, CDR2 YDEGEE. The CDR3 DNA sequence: TGTGCCAGCAGCTTAGGGTCGGGACTAGCGGGAGTCAATGAGCAGTTCTTC. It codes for CASSLGSGLAGVNEQFF.

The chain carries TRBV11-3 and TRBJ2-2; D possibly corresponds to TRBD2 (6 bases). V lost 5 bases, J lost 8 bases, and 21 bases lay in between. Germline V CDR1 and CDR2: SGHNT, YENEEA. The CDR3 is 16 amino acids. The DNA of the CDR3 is TGTGCCAGCAGCCCCCAGGTCGCGGGGAGCGGTGGGGAGCTGTTTTTT. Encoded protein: CASSPQVAGSGGELFF.

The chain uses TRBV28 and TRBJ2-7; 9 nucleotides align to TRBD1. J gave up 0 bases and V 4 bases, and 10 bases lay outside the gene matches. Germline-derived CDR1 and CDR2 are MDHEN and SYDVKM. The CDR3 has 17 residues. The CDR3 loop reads CASSSPWTGDYSYEQYF. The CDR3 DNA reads TGTGCCAGCAGTTCGCCTTGGACAGGGGACTACTCCTACGAGCAGTACTTC.

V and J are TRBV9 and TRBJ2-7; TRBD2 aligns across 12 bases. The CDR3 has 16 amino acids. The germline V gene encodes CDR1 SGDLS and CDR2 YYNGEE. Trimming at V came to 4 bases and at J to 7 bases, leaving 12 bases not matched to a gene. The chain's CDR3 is CASSPRLAGEISEQYF. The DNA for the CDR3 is TGTGCCAGCAGCCCCCGACTAGCGGGAGAGATCAGTGAGCAGTACTTC.

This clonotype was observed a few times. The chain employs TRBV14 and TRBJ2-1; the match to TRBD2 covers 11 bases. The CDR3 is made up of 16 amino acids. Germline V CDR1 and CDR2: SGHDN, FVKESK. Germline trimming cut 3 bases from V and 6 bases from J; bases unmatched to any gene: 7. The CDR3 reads CASSHYGLAGLNEQFF. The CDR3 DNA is TGTGCCAGCAGCCATTACGGACTAGCGGGCCTCAATGAGCAGTTCTTC.

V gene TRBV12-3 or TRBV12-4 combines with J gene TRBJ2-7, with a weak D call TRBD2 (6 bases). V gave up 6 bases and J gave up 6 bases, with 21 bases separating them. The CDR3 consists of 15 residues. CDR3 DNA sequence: TGTGCCAGCAGCCTACTGGGAGGACACCTCCCCGAGCAGTACTTC. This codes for CASSLLGGHLPEQYF.

CDR3: CASSLAPAPQETQYF. CDR3 bases: TGTGCCAGCAGCTTAGCGCCGGCCCCACAAGAGACCCAGTACTTC. This chain connects TRBV7-6 to TRBJ2-5, with no clear D. CDR3 length: 15 amino acids. V lost 0 bases and J lost 2, with 10 bases in between. CDR1 and CDR2 (germline): SGHVS, FNYEAQ.